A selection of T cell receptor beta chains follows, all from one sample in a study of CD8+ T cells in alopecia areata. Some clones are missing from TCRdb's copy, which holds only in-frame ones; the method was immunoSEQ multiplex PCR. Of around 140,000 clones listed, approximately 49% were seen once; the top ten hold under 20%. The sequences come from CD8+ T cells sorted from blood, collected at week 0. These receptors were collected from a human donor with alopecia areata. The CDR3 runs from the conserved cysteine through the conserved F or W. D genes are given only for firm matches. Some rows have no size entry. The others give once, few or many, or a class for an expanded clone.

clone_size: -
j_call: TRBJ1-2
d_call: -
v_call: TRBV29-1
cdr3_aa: CSVEEGYGYTF
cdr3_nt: TGCAGCGTTGAAGAAGGCTATGGCTACACCTTC

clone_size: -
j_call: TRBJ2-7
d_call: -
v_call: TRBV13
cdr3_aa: CASSFKLRAEQYF
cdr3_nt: TGTGCCAGCAGCTTTAAGTTACGGGCCGAGCAGTACTTC

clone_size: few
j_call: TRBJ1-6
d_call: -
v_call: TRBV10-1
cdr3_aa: CASTGTDDNSPLHF
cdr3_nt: TGCGCCAGCACCGGGACCGACGACAATTCACCCCTCCACTTT

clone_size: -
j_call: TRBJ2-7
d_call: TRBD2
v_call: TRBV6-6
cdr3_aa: CASSYGTSSYEQYF
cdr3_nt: TGTGCCAGCAGTTACGGGACTAGTTCCTACGAGCAGTACTTC

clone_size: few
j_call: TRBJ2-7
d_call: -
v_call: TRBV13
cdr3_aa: CASSGEAGYEQYF
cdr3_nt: TGTGCCAGCAGCGGGGAGGCAGGCTACGAGCAGTACTTC

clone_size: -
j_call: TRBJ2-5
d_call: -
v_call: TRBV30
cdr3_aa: CAWGPGGGTQYF
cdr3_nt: TGTGCCTGGGGACCCGGCGGTGGGACCCAGTACTTC

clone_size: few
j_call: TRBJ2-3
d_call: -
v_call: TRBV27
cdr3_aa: CASTRGGPEDTQYF
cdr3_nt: TGTGCCAGTACCAGGGGGGGGCCCGAAGATACGCAGTATTTT

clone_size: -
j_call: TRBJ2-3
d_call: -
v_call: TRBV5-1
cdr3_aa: CASSYPGEGLTDTQYF
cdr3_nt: TGCGCCAGCAGCTACCCGGGAGAGGGGCTCACAGATACGCAGTATTTT

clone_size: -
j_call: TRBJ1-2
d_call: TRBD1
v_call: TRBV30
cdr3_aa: CAWSEGAGGYTF
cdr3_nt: TGTGCCTGGAGTGAGGGGGCAGGTGGCTACACCTTC

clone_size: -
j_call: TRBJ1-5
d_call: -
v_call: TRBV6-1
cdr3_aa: CARVTQPQHF
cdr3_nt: TGTGCCAGAGTAACTCAGCCCCAGCATTTT

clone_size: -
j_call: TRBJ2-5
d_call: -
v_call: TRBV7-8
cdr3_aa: CASSFGGETQYF
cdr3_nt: TGTGCCAGCAGCTTTGGTGGGGAGACCCAGTACTTC

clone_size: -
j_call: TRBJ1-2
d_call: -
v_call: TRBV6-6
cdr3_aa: CASRGGGYTF
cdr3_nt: TGTGCCAGCAGGGGAGGTGGCTACACCTTC

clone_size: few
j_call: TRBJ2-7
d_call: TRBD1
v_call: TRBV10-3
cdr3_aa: CAISESETGGNEQYF
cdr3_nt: TGTGCCATCAGTGAGTCTGAGACAGGGGGGAACGAGCAGTACTTC

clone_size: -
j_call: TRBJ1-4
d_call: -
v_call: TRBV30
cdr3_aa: CAWGLGTEKLFF
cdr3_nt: TGTGCCTGGGGATTGGGAACCGAAAAACTGTTTTTT

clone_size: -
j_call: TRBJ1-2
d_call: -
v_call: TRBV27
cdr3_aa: CASSLSRAGYGYTF
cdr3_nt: TGTGCCAGCAGTTTGTCCAGGGCTGGTTATGGCTACACCTTC

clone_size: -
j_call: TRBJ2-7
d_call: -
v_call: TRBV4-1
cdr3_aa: CASSQDLRSSYEQYF
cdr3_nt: TGCGCCAGCAGCCAAGATCTAAGGAGCTCCTACGAGCAGTACTTC

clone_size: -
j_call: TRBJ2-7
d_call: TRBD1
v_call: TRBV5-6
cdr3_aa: CASNGQGWDGYEQYF
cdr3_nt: TGTGCCAGCAATGGACAGGGCTGGGATGGGTACGAGCAGTACTTC

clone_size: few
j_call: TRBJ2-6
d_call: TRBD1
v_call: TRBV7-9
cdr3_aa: CASSPRTGFGANVLTF
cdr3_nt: TGTGCCAGCAGCCCACGGACAGGGTTCGGGGCCAACGTCCTGACTTTC

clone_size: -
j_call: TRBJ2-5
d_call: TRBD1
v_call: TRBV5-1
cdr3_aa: CASSLVWGQLTETQYF
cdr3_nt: TGCGCCAGCAGCTTGGTGTGGGGACAGCTTACGGAGACCCAGTACTTC

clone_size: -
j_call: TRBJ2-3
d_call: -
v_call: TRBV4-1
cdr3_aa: CASSQERIPLTQYF
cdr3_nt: TGCGCCAGCAGCCAAGAAAGAATACCCCTTACGCAGTATTTT

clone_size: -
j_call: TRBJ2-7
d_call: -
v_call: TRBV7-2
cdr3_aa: CASSFGGGLAYEQYF
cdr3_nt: TGTGCCAGCAGCTTCGGAGGGGGCCTCGCCTACGAGCAGTACTTC

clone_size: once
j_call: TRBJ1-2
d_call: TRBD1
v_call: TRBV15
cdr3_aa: CATGQGGGGYTF
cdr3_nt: TGTGCCACCGGACAGGGGGGCGGTGGCTACACCTTC

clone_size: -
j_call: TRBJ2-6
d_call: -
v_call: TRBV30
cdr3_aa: CAWRLLGIPLSGANVLTF
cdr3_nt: TGTGCCTGGAGGCTTTTAGGGATCCCCTTATCTGGGGCCAACGTCCTGACTTTC

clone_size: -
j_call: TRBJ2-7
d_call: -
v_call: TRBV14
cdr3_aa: CASSQVVGEQYF
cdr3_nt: TGTGCCAGCAGCCAAGTAGTGGGCGAGCAGTACTTC

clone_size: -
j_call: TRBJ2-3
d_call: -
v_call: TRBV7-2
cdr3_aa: CASSLVGSWGTTDTQYF
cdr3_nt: TGTGCCAGCAGCTTAGTGGGATCCTGGGGTACCACAGATACGCAGTATTTT

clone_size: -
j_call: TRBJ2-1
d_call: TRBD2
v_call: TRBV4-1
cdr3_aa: CASSGWTRSYNEQFF
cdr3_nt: TGCGCCAGCAGCGGGTGGACTAGGTCCTACAATGAGCAGTTCTTC

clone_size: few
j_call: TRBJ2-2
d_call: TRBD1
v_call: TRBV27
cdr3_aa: CASSLDSLLGTGSSGELFF
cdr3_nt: TGTGCCAGCAGTTTAGATTCGCTATTGGGGACAGGGTCTTCCGGGGAGCTGTTTTTT

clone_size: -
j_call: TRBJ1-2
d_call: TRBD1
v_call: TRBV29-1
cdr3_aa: CSGITGESNYGYTF
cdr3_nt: TGCAGCGGAATTACAGGGGAGAGTAACTATGGCTACACCTTC

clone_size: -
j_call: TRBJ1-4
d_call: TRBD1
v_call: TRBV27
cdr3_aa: CASSYWTGGDEKLFF
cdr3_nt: TGTGCCAGCAGTTATTGGACAGGGGGCGATGAAAAACTGTTTTTT

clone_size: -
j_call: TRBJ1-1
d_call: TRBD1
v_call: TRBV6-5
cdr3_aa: CASSWQGGIEAFF
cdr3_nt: TGTGCCAGCTCCTGGCAGGGGGGGATTGAAGCTTTCTTT

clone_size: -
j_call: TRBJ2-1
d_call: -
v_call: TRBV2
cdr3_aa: CASSDQGYNEQFF
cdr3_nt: TGTGCCAGCAGTGATCAGGGATACAATGAGCAGTTCTTC